This T cell receptor (beta chain) was sequenced in a study of T cells after posttransplantation cyclophosphamide. Busulfan-fludarabine conditioning, marrow transplant, and cyclophosphamide on days +3 and +4 were administered. Using immunoSEQ multiplex PCR, the repertoire was profiled, and TCRdb retains in-frame clones only, with some absent. The table includes approximately 45,000 clones, around 91% detected once. The CDR3 extends over 16 amino acids. V was clipped by 6 bases and J by 3 bases; unmatched bases: 7. CDR1 and CDR2 from the germline V gene are MDHEN and SYDVKM. The specimen was PBMCs, collected about 62 days after allogeneic stem cell transplant with posttransplant cyclophosphamide. The gene calls are TRBV28 and TRBJ2-3; 12 nucleotides match TRBD2. This clonotype originated in a male patient aged 55-69 years who received an allogeneic stem cell transplant from a related donor and was CMV-positive. Some T cells may originate from the graft donor. The CDR3: CASSLVTSGGTDTQYF. The CDR3 coding sequence is TGTGCCAGCAGCCTCGTTACTAGCGGGGGGACAGATACGCAGTATTTT.